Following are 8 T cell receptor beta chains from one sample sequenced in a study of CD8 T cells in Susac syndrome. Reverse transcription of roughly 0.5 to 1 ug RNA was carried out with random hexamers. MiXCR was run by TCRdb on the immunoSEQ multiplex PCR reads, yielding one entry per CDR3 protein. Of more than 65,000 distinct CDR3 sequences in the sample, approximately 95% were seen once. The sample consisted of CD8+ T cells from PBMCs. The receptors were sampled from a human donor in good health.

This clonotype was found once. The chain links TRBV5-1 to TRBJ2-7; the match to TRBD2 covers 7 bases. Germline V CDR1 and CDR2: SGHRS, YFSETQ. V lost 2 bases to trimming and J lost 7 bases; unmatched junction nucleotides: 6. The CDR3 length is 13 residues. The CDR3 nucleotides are TGCGCCAGCAGCTTAGGAACAGCGGGGGAGCAGTACTTC. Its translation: CASSLGTAGEQYF.

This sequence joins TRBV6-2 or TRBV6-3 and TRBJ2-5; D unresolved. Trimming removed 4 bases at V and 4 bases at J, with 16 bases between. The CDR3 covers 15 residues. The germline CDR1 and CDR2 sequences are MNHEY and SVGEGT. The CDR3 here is CASSSVRSDTETQYF. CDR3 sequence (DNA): TGTGCCAGCAGTTCCGTTCGTTCGGATACAGAGACCCAGTACTTC.

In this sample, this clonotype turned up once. The CDR3 spells CASSQVLEGGLNTEAFF. As DNA, the CDR3 is TGCGCCAGCAGCCAAGTACTTGAGGGGGGACTGAACACTGAAGCTTTCTTT. The J gene is TRBJ1-1, the V gene TRBV4-1; TRBD1 is a possible D gene (6 bases). From germline, CDR1 is MGHRA and CDR2 YSYEKL. This CDR3 comprises 17 residues. V was cut by 1 base and J by 0 bases, with 15 bases left in between.

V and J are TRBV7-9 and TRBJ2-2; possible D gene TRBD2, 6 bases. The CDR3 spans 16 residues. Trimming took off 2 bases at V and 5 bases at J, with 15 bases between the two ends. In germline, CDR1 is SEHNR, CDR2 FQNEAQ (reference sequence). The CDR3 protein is CASSLLPGDGTGELFF. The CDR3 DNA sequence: TGTGCCAGCAGCTTATTACCGGGAGACGGGACCGGGGAGCTGTTTTTT.

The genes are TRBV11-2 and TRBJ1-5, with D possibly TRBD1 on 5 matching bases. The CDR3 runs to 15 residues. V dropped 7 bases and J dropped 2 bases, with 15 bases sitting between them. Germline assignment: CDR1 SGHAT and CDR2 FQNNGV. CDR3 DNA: TGTGCCAGCACCATGGCGGGGCTTGGCAATCAGCCCCAGCATTTT. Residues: CASTMAGLGNQPQHF.

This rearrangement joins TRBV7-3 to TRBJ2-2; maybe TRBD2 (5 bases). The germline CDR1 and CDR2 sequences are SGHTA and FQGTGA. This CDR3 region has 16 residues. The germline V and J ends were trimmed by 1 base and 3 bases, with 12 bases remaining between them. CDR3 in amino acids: CASSLRPWGDTGELFF. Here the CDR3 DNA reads TGTGCCAGCAGCTTAAGGCCCTGGGGAGACACCGGGGAGCTGTTTTTT.

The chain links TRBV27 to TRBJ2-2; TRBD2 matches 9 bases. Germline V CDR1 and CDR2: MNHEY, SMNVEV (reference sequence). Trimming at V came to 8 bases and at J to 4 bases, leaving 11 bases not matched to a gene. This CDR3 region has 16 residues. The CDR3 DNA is TGTGCCAGCCCTAAGTCGCTAGCGGGGTGCACCGGGGAGCTGTTTTTT. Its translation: CASPKSLAGCTGELFF.

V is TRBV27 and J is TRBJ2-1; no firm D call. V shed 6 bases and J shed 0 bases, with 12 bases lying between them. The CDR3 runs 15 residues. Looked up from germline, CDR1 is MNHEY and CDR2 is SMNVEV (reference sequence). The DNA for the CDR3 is TGTGCCAGCAGATACGACCCCAGCTCCTACAATGAGCAGTTCTTC. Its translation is CASRYDPSSYNEQFF.